This T cell receptor (beta chain) was documented in a study of cytomegalovirus exposure and HLA in healthy donors. Points from the study as a whole: Researchers reported in a later analysis that a missense DCLRE1C variant was tied to TCR beta V- and J-gene trimming.

On this clone itself: The target antigen is unknown. A junction end diverges from the germline sequence, so it may reflect a read error.

The primer mix had 60 Vbeta and 13 Jbeta primers. The assay was immunoSEQ multiplex PCR, and TCRdb's table has in-frame clones only and misses some. The table includes about 130,000 clones, over 65% detected once. Germline CDR1 reads MDHEN; CDR2 reads SYDVKM. CDR3 length equals 12 residues. This sequence originates from a female donor in good health and CMV-seropositive. The chain uses TRBV28 and TRBJ2-4; 7 nucleotides match TRBD2. Input material: PBMCs. The CDR3 DNA is TGTGCCAGCAGTTTCGGGGGGTCGGCTCAGAACTTC. This codes for CASSFGGSAQNF.